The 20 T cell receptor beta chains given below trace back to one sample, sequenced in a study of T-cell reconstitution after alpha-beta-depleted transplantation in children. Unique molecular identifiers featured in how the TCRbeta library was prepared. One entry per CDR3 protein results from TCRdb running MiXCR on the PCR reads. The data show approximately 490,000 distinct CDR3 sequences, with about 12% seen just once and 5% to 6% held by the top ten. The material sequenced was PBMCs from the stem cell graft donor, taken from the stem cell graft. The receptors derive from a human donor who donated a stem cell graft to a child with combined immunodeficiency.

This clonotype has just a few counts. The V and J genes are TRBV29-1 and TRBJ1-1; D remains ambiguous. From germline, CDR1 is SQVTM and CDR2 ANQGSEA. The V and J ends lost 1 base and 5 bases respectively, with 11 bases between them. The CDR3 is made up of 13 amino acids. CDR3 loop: CSVEGGFGTEAFF. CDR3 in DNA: TGCAGCGTTGAAGGAGGGTTCGGGACTGAAGCTTTCTTT.

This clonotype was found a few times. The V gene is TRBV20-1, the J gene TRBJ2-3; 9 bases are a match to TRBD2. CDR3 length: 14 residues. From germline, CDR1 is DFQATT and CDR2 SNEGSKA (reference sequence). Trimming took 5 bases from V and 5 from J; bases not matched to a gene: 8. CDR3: CSALAGGVGDTQYF. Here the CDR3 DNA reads TGCAGTGCTCTTGCGGGAGGGGTGGGAGATACGCAGTATTTT.

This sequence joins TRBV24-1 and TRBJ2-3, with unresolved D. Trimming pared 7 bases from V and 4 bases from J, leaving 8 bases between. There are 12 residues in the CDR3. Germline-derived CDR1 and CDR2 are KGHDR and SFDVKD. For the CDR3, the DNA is TGTGCCACCAGCTTCACCCCAGATACGCAGTATTTT. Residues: CATSFTPDTQYF.

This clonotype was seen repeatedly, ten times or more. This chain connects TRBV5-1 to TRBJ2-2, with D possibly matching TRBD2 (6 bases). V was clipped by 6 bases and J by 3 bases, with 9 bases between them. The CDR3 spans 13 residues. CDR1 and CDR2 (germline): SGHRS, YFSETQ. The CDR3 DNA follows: TGCGCCAGCAAGCCGGGAGACACCGGGGAGCTGTTTTTT. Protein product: CASKPGDTGELFF.

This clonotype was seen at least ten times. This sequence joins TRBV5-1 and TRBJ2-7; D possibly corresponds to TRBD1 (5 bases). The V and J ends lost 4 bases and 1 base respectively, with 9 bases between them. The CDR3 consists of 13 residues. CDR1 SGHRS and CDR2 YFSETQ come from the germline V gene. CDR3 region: CASSPTVSYEQYF. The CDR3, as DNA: TGCGCCAGCAGCCCGACAGTATCCTACGAGCAGTACTTC.

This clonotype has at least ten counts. CDR3 coding DNA: TGTGCCATCAGGGGACTAGGGGATACGCAGTATTTT. It encodes CAIRGLGDTQYF. This chain joins TRBV10-3 and TRBJ2-3; 8 positions match TRBD2. There are 12 residues in the CDR3. Per the germline V gene, CDR1 is ENHRY and CDR2 is SYGVKD. The J segment lost 6 bases and the V segment lost 6 bases, leaving 2 bases of the junction unmatched.

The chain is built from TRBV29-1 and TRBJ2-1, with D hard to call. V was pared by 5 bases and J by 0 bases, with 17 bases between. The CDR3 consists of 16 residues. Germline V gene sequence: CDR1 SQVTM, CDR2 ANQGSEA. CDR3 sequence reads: CSVPNSLPPSYNEQFF. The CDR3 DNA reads TGCAGCGTTCCGAATAGCCTACCACCCTCCTACAATGAGCAGTTCTTC.

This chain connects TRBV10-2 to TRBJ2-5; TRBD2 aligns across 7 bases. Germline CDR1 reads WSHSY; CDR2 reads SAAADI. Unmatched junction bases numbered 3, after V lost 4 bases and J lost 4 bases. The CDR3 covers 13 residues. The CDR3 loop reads CASSAGGGETQYF. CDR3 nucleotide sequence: TGCGCCAGCAGTGCCGGCGGGGGAGAGACCCAGTACTTC.

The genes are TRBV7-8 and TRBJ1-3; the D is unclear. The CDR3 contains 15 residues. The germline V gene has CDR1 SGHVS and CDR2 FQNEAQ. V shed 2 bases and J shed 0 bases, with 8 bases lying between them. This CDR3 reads CASSLSANSGNTIYF. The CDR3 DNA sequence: TGTGCCAGCAGCTTATCAGCTAACTCTGGAAACACCATATATTTT.

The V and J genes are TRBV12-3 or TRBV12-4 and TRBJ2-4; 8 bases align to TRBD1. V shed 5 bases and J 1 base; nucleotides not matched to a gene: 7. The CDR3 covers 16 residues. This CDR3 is CASSQVWTGAKNIQYF. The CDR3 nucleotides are TGTGCCAGCAGTCAAGTTTGGACAGGGGCCAAAAACATTCAGTACTTC.

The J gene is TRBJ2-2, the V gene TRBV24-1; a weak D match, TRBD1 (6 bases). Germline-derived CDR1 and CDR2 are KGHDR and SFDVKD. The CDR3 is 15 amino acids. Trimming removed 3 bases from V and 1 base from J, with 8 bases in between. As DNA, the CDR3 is TGTGCCACCAGTGATCTCAGGGGGAACACCGGGGAGCTGTTTTTT. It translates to CATSDLRGNTGELFF.

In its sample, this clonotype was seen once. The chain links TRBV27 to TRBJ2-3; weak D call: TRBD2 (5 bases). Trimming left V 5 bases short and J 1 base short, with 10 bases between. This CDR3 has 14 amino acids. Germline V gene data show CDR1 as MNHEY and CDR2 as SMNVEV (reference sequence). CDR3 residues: CASSILGGTDTQYF. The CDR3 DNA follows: TGTGCCAGCAGTATACTCGGGGGCACAGATACGCAGTATTTT.

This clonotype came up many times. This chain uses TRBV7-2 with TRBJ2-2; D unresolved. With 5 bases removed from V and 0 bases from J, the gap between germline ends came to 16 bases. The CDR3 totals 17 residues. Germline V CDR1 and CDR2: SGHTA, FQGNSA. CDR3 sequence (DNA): TGTGCCAGCAGCCCCCCACCGGTGCATACGAACACCGGGGAGCTGTTTTTT. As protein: CASSPPPVHTNTGELFF.

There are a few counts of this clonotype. The CDR3 region is CASSLLEAYGEQYF. The CDR3 coding sequence is TGTGCCAGCAGTCTACTCGAAGCTTATGGCGAGCAGTACTTC. J is TRBJ2-7 and V is TRBV12-3 or TRBV12-4; D remains ambiguous. V dropped 5 bases and J dropped 6 bases, with 17 bases sitting between them. CDR3 length: 14 amino acids.

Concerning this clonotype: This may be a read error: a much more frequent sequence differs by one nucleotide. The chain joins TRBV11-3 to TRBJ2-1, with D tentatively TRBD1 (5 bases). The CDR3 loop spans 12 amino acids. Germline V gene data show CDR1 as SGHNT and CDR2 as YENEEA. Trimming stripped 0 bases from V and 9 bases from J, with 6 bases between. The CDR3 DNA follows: TGTGCCAGCAGCTTAGATCAGGGTGAGCAGTTCTTC. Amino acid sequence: CASSLDQGEQFF.

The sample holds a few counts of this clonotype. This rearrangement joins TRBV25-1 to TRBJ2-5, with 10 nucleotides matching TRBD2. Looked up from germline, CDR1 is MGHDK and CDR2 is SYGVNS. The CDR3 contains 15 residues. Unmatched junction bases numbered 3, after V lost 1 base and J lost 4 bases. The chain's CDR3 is CASSESAGGLETQYF. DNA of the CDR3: TGTGCCAGCAGTGAATCAGCGGGAGGGCTAGAGACCCAGTACTTC.

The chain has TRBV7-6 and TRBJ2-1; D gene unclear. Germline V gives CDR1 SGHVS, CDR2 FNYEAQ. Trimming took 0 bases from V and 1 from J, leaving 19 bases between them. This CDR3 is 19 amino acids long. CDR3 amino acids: CASSLAGWGWARSYNEQFF. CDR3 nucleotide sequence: TGTGCCAGCAGCTTAGCGGGCTGGGGATGGGCAAGGTCCTACAATGAGCAGTTCTTC.

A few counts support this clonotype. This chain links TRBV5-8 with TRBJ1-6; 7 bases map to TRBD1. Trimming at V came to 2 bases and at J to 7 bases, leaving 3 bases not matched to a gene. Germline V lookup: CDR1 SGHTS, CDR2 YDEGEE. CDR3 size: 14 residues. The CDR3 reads CASSLGQENSPLHF. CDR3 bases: TGTGCCAGCAGCTTAGGACAGGAGAATTCACCCCTCCACTTT.

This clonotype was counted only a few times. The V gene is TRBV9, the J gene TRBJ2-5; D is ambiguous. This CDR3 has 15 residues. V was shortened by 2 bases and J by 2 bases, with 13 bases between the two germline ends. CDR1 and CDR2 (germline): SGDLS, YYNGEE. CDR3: CASSVDLGPQETQYF. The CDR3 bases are TGTGCCAGCAGCGTGGATTTAGGACCGCAAGAGACCCAGTACTTC.

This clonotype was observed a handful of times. In DNA, the CDR3 is TGCGCCAGCAGCCAAGATTTGGGTGGGGGGCTCGTCTACGAGCAGTACTTC. Its protein is CASSQDLGGGLVYEQYF. J is TRBJ2-7 and V is TRBV4-3; D may be TRBD1 or TRBD2 (6 bases each). Trimming pared 0 bases from V and 3 bases from J, leaving 18 bases between. CDR1 is LGHNA and CDR2 is YSLEER in the germline V gene. This CDR3 has 17 amino acids.